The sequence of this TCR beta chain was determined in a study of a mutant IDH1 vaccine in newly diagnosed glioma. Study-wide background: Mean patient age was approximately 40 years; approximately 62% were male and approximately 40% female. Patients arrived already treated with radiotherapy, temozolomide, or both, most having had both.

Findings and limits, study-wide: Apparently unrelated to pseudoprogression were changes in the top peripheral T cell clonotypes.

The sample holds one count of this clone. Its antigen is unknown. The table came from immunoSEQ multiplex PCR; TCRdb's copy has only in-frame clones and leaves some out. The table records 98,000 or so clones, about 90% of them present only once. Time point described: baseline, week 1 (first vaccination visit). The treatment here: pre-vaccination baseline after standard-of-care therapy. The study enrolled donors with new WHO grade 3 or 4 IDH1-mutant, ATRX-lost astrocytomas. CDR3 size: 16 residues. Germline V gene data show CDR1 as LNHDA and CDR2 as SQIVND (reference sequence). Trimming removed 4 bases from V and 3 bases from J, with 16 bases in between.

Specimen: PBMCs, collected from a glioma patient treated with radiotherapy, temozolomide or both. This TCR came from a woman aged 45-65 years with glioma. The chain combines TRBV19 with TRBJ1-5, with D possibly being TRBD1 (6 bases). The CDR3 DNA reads TGTGCCAGTAGTAGGGCTTCGACAGGATTCAATCAGCCCCAGCATTTT. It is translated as CASSRASTGFNQPQHF.